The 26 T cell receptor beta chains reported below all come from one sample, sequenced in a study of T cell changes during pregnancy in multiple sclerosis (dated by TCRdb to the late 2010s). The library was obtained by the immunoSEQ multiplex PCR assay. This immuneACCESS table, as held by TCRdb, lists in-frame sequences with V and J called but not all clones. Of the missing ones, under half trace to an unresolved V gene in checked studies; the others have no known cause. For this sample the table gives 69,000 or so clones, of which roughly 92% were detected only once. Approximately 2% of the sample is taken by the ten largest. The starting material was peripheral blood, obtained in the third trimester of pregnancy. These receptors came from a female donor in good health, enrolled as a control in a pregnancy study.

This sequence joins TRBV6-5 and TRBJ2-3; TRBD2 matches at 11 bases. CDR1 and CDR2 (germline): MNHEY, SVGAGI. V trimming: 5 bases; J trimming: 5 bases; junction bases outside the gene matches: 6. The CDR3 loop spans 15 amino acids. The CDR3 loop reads CASSHTGLAGDTQYF. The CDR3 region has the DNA TGTGCCAGCAGTCATACCGGACTAGCGGGAGATACGCAGTATTTT.

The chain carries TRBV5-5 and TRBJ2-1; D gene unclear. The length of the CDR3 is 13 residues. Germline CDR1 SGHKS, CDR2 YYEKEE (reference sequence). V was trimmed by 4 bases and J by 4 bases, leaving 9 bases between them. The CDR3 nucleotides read TGTGCCAGCAGCCCGACCAGGTACAATGAGCAGTTCTTC. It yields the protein CASSPTRYNEQFF.

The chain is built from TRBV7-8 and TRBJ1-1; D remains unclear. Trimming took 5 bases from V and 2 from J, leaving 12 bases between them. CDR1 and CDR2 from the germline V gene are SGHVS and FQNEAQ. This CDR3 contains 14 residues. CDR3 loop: CASSRFAGNTEAFF. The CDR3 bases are TGTGCCAGCAGCAGATTCGCAGGTAACACTGAAGCTTTCTTT.

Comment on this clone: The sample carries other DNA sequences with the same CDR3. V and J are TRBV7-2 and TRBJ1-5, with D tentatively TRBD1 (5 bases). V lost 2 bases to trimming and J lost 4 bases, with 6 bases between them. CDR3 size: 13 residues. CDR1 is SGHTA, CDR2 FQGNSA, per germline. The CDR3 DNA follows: TGTGCCAGCAGCTTACGGGGGAATCAGCCCCAGCATTTT. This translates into CASSLRGNQPQHF. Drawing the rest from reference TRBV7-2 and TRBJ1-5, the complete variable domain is GAGVSQSPSNKVTEKGKDVELRCDPISGHTALYWYRQSLGQGLEFLIYFQGNSAPDKSGLPSDRFSAERTGGSVSTLTIQRTQQEDSAVYLCASSLRGNQPQHFGDGTRLSIL.

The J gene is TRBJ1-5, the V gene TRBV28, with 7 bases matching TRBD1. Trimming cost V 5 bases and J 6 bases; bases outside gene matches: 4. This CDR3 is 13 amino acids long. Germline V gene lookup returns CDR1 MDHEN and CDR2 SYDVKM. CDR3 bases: TGTGCCAGCAGTCTAACAGGGGTTCAGCCCCAGCATTTT. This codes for CASSLTGVQPQHF.

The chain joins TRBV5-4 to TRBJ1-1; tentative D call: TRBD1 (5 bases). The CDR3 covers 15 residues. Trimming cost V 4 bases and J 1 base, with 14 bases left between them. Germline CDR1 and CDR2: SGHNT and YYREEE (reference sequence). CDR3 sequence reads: CASSGGGRRNTEAFF. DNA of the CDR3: TGTGCCAGCAGCGGCGGGGGACGGAGGAACACTGAAGCTTTCTTT.

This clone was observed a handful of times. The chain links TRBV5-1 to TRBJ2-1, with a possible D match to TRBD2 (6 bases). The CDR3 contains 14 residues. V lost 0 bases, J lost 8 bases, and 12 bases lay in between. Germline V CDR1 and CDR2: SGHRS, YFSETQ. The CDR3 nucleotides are TGCGCCAGCAGCTTGGTGGGGGGTTGGGATGAGCAGTTCTTC. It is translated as CASSLVGGWDEQFF.

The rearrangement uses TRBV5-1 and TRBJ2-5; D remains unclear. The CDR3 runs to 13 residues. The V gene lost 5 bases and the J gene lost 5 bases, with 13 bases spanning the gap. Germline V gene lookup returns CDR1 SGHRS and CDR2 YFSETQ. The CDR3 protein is CASSFRIGETQYF. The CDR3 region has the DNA TGCGCCAGCAGTTTCCGGATCGGGGAGACCCAGTACTTC.

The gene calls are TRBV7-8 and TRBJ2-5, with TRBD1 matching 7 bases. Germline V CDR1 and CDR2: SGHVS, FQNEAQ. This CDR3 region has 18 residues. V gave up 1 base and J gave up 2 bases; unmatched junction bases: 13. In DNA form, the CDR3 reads TGTGCCAGCAGCTTAGGAAGCCGCCCTGGGACAGCACAAGAGACCCAGTACTTC. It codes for CASSLGSRPGTAQETQYF. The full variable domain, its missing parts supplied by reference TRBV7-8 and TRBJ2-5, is GAGVSQSPRYKVAKRGQDVALRCDPISGHVSLFWYQQALGQGPEFLTYFQNEAQLDKSGLPSDRFFAERPEGSVSTLKIQRTQQEDSAVYLCASSLGSRPGTAQETQYFGPGTRLLVL.

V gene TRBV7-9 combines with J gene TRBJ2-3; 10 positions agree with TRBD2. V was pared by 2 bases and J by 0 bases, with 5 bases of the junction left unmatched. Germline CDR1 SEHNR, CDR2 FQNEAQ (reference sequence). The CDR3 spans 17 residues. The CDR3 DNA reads TGTGCCAGCAGCTTACTAAGACTAGCGGGCAGCACAGATACGCAGTATTTT. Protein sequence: CASSLLRLAGSTDTQYF.

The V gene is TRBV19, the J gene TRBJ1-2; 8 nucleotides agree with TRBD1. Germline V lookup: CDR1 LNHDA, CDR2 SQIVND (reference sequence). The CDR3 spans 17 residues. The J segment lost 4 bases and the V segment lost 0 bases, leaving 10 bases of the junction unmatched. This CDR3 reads CASSIDLRTGRVYGYTF. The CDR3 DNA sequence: TGTGCCAGTAGTATAGATCTGAGGACAGGGAGGGTCTATGGCTACACCTTC. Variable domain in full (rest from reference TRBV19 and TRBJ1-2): DGGITQSPKYLFRKEGQNVTLSCEQNLNHDAMYWYRQDPGQGLRLIYYSQIVNDFQKGDIAEGYSVSREKKESFPLTVTSAQKNPTAFYLCASSIDLRTGRVYGYTFGSGTRLTVV.

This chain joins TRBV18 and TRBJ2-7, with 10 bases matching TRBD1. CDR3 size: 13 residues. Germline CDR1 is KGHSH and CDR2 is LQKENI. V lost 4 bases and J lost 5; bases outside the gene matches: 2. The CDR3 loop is CASSRDRGNEQYF. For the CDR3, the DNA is TGTGCCAGCTCACGGGACAGGGGCAACGAGCAGTACTTC. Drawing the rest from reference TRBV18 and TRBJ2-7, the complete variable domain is NAGVMQNPRHLVRRRGQEARLRCSPMKGHSHVYWYRQLPEEGLKFMVYLQKENIIDESGMPKERFSAEFPKEGPSILRIQQVVRGDSAAYFCASSRDRGNEQYFGPGTRLTVT.

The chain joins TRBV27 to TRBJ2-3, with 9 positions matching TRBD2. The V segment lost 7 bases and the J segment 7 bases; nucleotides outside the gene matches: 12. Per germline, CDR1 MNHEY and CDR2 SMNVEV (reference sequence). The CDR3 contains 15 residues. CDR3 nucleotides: TGTGCCAGCACTTCGCGGGAGGGCCTTGGCCATACGCAGTATTTT. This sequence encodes CASTSREGLGHTQYF.

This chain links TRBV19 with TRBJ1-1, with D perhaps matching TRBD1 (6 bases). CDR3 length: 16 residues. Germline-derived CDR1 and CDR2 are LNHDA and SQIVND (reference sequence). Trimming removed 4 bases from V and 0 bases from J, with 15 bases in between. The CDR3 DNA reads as TGTGCCAGTAGTAAACAGGGCAGGGGCATGAACACTGAAGCTTTCTTT. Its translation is CASSKQGRGMNTEAFF.

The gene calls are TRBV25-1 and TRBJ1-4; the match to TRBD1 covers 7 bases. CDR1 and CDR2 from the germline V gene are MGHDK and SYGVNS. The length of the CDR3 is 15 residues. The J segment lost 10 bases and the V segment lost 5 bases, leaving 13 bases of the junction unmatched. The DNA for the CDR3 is TGTGCCAGCAGTTTCTCAGGGACAGCGATAGGAAAACTGTTTTTT. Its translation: CASSFSGTAIGKLFF.

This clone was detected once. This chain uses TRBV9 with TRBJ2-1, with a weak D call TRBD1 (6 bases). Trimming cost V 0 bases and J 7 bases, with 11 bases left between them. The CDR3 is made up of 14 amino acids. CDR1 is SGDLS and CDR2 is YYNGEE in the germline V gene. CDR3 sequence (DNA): TGTGCCAGCAGCGTAGCCGAACAGGGTAATGAGCAGTTCTTC. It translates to CASSVAEQGNEQFF.

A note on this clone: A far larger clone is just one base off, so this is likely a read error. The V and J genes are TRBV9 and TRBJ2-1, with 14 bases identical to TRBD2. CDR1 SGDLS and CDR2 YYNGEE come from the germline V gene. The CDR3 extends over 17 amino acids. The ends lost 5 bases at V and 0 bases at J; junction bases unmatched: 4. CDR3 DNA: TGTGCCAGCAGATCCGGGACTAGCGGGAGCTCCTACAATGAGCAGTTCTTC. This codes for CASRSGTSGSSYNEQFF.

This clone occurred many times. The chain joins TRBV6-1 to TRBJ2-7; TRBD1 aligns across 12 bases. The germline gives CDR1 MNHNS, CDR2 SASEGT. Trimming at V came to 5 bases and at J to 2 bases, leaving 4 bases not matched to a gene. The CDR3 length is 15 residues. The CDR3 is CASSSGTGGPYEQYF. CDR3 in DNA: TGTGCCAGCAGTTCCGGGACAGGGGGCCCCTACGAGCAGTACTTC.

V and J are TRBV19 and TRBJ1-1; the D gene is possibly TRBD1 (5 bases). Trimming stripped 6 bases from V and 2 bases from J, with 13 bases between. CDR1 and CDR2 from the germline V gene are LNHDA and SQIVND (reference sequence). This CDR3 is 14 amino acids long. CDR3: CASSRGGGNTEAFF. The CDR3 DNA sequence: TGTGCCAGTAGCCGTGGGGGGGGAAACACTGAAGCTTTCTTT.

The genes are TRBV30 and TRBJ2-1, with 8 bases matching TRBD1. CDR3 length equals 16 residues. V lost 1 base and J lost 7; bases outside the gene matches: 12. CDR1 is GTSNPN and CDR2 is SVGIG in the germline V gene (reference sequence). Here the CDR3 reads CAWSAPQGARGNEQFF. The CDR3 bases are TGTGCCTGGAGTGCACCTCAGGGGGCGCGCGGTAATGAGCAGTTCTTC. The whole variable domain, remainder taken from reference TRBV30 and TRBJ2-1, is SQTIHQWPATLVQPVGSPLSLECTVEGTSNPNLYWYRQAAGRGLQLLFYSVGIGQISSEVPQNLSASRPQDRQFILSSKKLLLSDSGFYLCAWSAPQGARGNEQFFGPGTRLTVL.

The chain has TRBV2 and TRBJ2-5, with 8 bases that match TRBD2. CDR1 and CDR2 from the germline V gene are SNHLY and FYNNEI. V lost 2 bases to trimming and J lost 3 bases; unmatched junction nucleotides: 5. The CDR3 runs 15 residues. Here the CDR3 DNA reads TGTGCCAGCAGTGAAAGGGTAGCGGGGAAAGAGACCCAGTACTTC. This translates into CASSERVAGKETQYF.

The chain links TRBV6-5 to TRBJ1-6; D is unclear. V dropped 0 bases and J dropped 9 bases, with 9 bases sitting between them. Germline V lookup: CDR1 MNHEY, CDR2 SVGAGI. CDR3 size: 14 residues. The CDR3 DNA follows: TGTGCCAGCAGTTACTCGGGCCCTCGTTCACCCCTCCACTTT. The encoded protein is CASSYSGPRSPLHF.

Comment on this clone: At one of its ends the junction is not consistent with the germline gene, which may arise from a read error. CDR3 sequence: CASSLERGSELFF. The CDR3 DNA sequence: TGTGCTAGCAGCTTAGAAAGGGGATCTGAGCTGTTTTTT. The genes are TRBV7-7 and TRBJ2-2; tentatively, D is TRBD1 (5 bases). This CDR3 has 13 residues. CDR1 and CDR2 (germline): SSHAT, FNYEAQ (reference sequence).

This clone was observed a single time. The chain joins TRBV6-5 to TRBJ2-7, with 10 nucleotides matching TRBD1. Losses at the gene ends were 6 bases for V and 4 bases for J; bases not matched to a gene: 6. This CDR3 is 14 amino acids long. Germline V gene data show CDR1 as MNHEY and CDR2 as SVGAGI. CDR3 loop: CASSSGQGEYEQYF. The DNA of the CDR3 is TGTGCCAGCAGCAGTGGACAGGGGGAATACGAGCAGTACTTC.

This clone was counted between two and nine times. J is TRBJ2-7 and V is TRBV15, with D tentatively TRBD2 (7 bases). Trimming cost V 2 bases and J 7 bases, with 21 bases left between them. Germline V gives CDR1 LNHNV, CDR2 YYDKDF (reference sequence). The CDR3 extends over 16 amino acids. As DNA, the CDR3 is TGTGCCACCAGCAGATCGTACGGGGGGCGCGGTTTAGAGCAGTACTTC. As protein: CATSRSYGGRGLEQYF.

The CDR3 here is CASSLGGLDYGYTF. The CDR3 region has the DNA TGTGCCAGCAGCCTAGGGGGACTTGACTATGGCTACACCTTC. The gene calls are TRBV7-8 and TRBJ1-2; D may be TRBD1 (6 bases). Trimming left V 5 bases short and J 3 bases short, with 13 bases between. There are 14 residues in the CDR3. Germline assignment: CDR1 SGHVS and CDR2 FQNEAQ. Full variable domain (outside the CDR3, taken from reference TRBV7-8 and TRBJ1-2): GAGVSQSPRYKVAKRGQDVALRCDPISGHVSLFWYQQALGQGPEFLTYFQNEAQLDKSGLPSDRFFAERPEGSVSTLKIQRTQQEDSAVYLCASSLGGLDYGYTFGSGTRLTVV.